This entry concerns a single T cell receptor (beta chain). The length of the CDR3 is 14 residues. Germline V gene sequence: CDR1 SEHNR, CDR2 FQNEAQ (reference sequence). The germline V and J ends were trimmed by 1 base and 4 bases, with 9 bases remaining between them. Method: immunoSEQ multiplex PCR; TCRdb's copy keeps in-frame clones and lacks some. The repertoire consists of some 62,000 clones, with about 90% occurring once and the leading ten covering approximately 5.6%. These data come from a study of OX40 agonist ivuxolimab in advanced cancers. The rearrangement joins TRBV7-9 to TRBJ2-3; D is uncertain. The clonotype originates from an adult with an advanced solid tumor such as melanoma, head and neck, liver or kidney cancer. The sample was CD4+ or CD8+ T cells sorted from blood, taken in a trial of the OX40 agonist ivuxolimab. CDR3 in amino acids: CASSLGLAPDTQYF. For the CDR3, the DNA is TGTGCCAGCAGCTTAGGGTTAGCTCCAGATACGCAGTATTTT.